The 12 T cell receptor beta chains reported below all come from one sample, sequenced in a study of cytotoxic CD8 clonotypes in ibrutinib-treated CLL. TCRdb keeps only in-frame clones here, not all; method: immunoSEQ multiplex PCR. The data hold about 29,000 clones, with approximately 62% observed a single time. Specimen: PBMCs, collected before ibrutinib treatment. These receptors originate from a human donor with chronic lymphocytic leukemia.

J is TRBJ2-7 and V is TRBV28, with 14 positions matching TRBD2. J lost 4 bases, V lost 5 bases, and 16 bases had no gene match. Germline CDR1 MDHEN, CDR2 SYDVKM. The length of the CDR3 is 19 residues. The CDR3 DNA follows: TGTGCCAGCAGTCCCCCCGGGGGGACGGGACTAGCGGGAGTTTACGAGCAGTACTTC. Protein sequence: CASSPPGGTGLAGVYEQYF.

This clone was detected a few times. The V gene is TRBV4-2, the J gene TRBJ2-7; no clear D. V lost 4 bases and J lost 3, with 16 bases in between. The CDR3 loop spans 15 amino acids. Germline V gene lookup returns CDR1 LGHNA and CDR2 YNFKEQ. CDR3 sequence: CASSRGFGTHYEQYF. CDR3 coding DNA: TGTGCCAGCAGCCGGGGTTTTGGCACGCACTACGAGCAGTACTTC.

This rearrangement joins TRBV2 to TRBJ2-2, with D maybe TRBD1 (5 bases). The CDR3 is 13 residues long. Germline values: CDR1 SNHLY, CDR2 FYNNEI. Trimming shortened V by 5 bases and J by 6 bases, and 10 bases separated the two germline ends. The CDR3 is CASSLQGSGELFF. For the CDR3, the DNA is TGTGCCAGCAGTCTCCAGGGTTCCGGGGAGCTGTTTTTT.

The chain employs TRBV7-8 and TRBJ2-5; D possibly corresponds to TRBD2 (6 bases). The V gene lost 5 bases and the J gene lost 6 bases, with 13 bases spanning the gap. Germline CDR1 SGHVS, CDR2 FQNEAQ. The CDR3 totals 13 residues. CDR3 in amino acids: CASSLGSLQTQYF. The CDR3 DNA reads TGTGCCAGCAGCCTCGGGAGCTTACAGACCCAGTACTTC.

The genes are TRBV6-5 and TRBJ1-2; D possibly corresponds to TRBD1 (6 bases). Trimming left V 6 bases short and J 5 bases short, with 13 bases between. Germline CDR1 and CDR2: MNHEY and SVGAGI. The CDR3 runs 13 residues. The CDR3 sequence: CASRVGGSYGYTF. DNA of the CDR3: TGTGCCAGCAGAGTAGGGGGTTCATATGGCTACACCTTC.

The V gene is TRBV5-1, the J gene TRBJ2-7; D unresolved. Between the trimmed V and J ends, which lost 0 bases and 3 bases, there was a span of 4 bases. Germline CDR1 is SGHRS and CDR2 is YFSETQ. There are 12 residues in the CDR3. In DNA form, the CDR3 reads TGCGCCAGCAGCTTGGTTAACTACGAGCAGTACTTC. Protein sequence: CASSLVNYEQYF.

The rearrangement joins TRBV5-4 to TRBJ2-2, with unresolved D. The CDR3 has 13 amino acids. Between the trimmed V and J ends, which lost 4 bases and 7 bases, there was a span of 11 bases. CDR1 is SGHNT and CDR2 is YYREEE in the germline V gene (reference sequence). The CDR3 loop is CASSRRGGGELFF. The CDR3 bases are TGTGCCAGCAGCCGTCGAGGCGGCGGGGAGCTGTTTTTT.

The chain combines TRBV5-1 with TRBJ2-3, with 9 nucleotides matching TRBD2. CDR1 and CDR2 from the germline V gene are SGHRS and YFSETQ. The ends lost 3 bases at V and 2 bases at J; junction bases unmatched: 10. The CDR3 extends over 17 amino acids. The CDR3 region is CASSSRMTSGLTDTQYF. CDR3 coding DNA: TGCGCCAGCAGCTCGAGGATGACTAGCGGACTCACAGATACGCAGTATTTT.

The chain couples TRBV5-1 to TRBJ2-7; 10 bases line up with TRBD2. CDR3 size: 18 residues. Germline V gene lookup returns CDR1 SGHRS and CDR2 YFSETQ. After removal of 1 base from V and 0 bases from J, the junction contained 10 bases not matched to a gene. This CDR3 is CASSLYLAGALSSYEQYF. The CDR3 DNA is TGCGCCAGCAGCTTGTATCTAGCGGGAGCCCTCAGCTCCTACGAGCAGTACTTC.

The chain links TRBV5-1 to TRBJ2-5; TRBD1 might be the D (5 bases). This CDR3 spans 13 amino acids. In germline, CDR1 is SGHRS, CDR2 YFSETQ. The V and J ends lost 0 bases and 5 bases respectively, with 8 bases between them. Written as DNA, the CDR3 is TGCGCCAGCAGCTTGGGGCCAGGGGAGACCCAGTACTTC. This gives the protein CASSLGPGETQYF.

This sequence joins TRBV12-5 and TRBJ1-1, with TRBD1 as a possible D gene (6 bases). The length of the CDR3 is 16 residues. The germline V gene has CDR1 LGHNT and CDR2 FRNRAP. V was clipped by 0 bases and J by 2 bases, with 13 bases between them. CDR3 nucleotide sequence: TGTGCTAGTGGTTTGGTCGACGGGGGGCCTAACACTGAAGCTTTCTTT. This gives the protein CASGLVDGGPNTEAFF.

The rearrangement joins TRBV19 to TRBJ1-2; TRBD1 aligns across 10 bases. The CDR3 is made up of 17 amino acids. Trimming at V came to 4 bases and at J to 2 bases, leaving 10 bases not matched to a gene. CDR1 is LNHDA and CDR2 is SQIVND in the germline V gene (reference sequence). CDR3: CASSTQTGGAMNYGYTF. The CDR3 DNA follows: TGTGCCAGTAGTACTCAGACAGGGGGCGCGATGAACTATGGCTACACCTTC.